Below are 14 T cell receptor beta chains sequenced from a single sample in a study of metastatic and nonmetastatic thyroid tumors. All patients were treatment-naive before thyroid surgery. Via MiXCR, TCRdb re-called the PCR reads. Of about 25,000 clones in the sample, about 13% were seen once. The material sequenced was blood. These receptors came from a female donor with papillary thyroid cancer or a benign thyroid nodule (not recorded which). Some clones in this sample may be carry-over from other donors' samples.

This clone came up many times. The gene calls are TRBV3-1 and TRBJ2-1; D call uncertain. The germline CDR1 and CDR2 sequences are LGHDT and YNNKEL (reference sequence). The CDR3 totals 11 residues. The ends were cut back, 4 bases at V and 8 bases at J, with 6 bases in the middle. The CDR3 region has the DNA TGTGCCAGCAGCCGACGGGATGAGCAGTTCTTC. It is translated as CASSRRDEQFF.

This clone has a count of ten or more. DNA for the CDR3: TGCGCCAGCAACACGGGAGGCCGTCCGGGCACAGATACGCAGTATTTT. Protein product: CASNTGGRPGTDTQYF. This sequence joins TRBV5-1 and TRBJ2-3; 7 nucleotides line up with TRBD2. Germline CDR1 is SGHRS and CDR2 is YFSETQ. This CDR3 region has 16 residues. Trimming cost V 6 bases and J 1 base; bases outside gene matches: 11.

This clone was detected many times. The chain employs TRBV7-3 and TRBJ2-1; weak D call: TRBD1 (6 bases). The CDR3 loop spans 14 amino acids. V shed 5 bases and J shed 4 bases, with 12 bases lying between them. CDR1 is SGHTA, CDR2 FQGTGA, per germline. CDR3 in DNA: TGTGCCAGCAGCATTGACAGGCTGTACAATGAGCAGTTCTTC. Protein sequence: CASSIDRLYNEQFF.

The CDR3 sequence is CSVVRPINTEAFF. CDR3 DNA sequence: TGCAGCGTTGTCCGGCCTATTAACACTGAAGCTTTCTTT. The genes are TRBV29-1 and TRBJ1-1; D uncertain. The CDR3 totals 13 residues. The germline V and J ends were trimmed by 4 bases and 2 bases, with 11 bases remaining between them. The V gene's germline CDR1 is SQVTM and CDR2 ANQGSEA.

The table lists this clone with many counts. This sequence joins TRBV24-1 and TRBJ2-2; D is perhaps TRBD1 (5 bases). V gave up 6 bases and J gave up 5 bases, with 21 bases separating them. Germline V gives CDR1 KGHDR, CDR2 SFDVKD. The CDR3 length is 17 residues. CDR3 DNA sequence: TGTGCCACCAGTCGTAGGTTAGACAGCACCGGAACCGGGGAGCTGTTTTTT. Its protein product is CATSRRLDSTGTGELFF.

This clone was found many times. The chain is built from TRBV7-3 and TRBJ2-2; 7 positions match TRBD1. The CDR3 length is 16 residues. After removal of 5 bases from V and 0 bases from J, the junction contained 6 bases not matched to a gene. Germline V gene lookup returns CDR1 SGHTA and CDR2 FQGTGA. CDR3 nucleotide sequence: TGTGCCAGCAGCCAGGCCGGGACAGCGAACACCGGGGAGCTGTTTTTT. Its protein product is CASSQAGTANTGELFF.

This clone was detected only a few times. The V and J genes are TRBV20-1 and TRBJ2-2; 9 bases map to TRBD1. CDR3 length: 13 amino acids. CDR1 and CDR2 from the germline V gene are DFQATT and SNEGSKA (reference sequence). The trim removed 1 base at V and 9 bases at J, leaving 3 bases unmatched. DNA for the CDR3: TGCAGTGCTAGAGGACAGGGGGTCAGGGAGCTGTTTTTT. It encodes CSARGQGVRELFF.

The count of this clone is one. Germline and junction disagree at one end, which may indicate a read error. This sequence joins TRBV6-5 and TRBJ2-7; a weak D match, TRBD2 (5 bases). CDR1 MNHEY and CDR2 SVGAGI come from the germline V gene. The CDR3 is 16 amino acids. CDR3 DNA sequence: TGTGCCAGCAGTTCAATTACTAGAGGGAGTACCTACGAGCAGTGCTTC. Encoded protein: CASSSITRGSTYEQCF.

This clone appeared many times. The chain uses TRBV5-1 and TRBJ2-1; a weak D match, TRBD2 (6 bases). The V gene lost 5 bases and the J gene lost 7 bases, with 25 bases spanning the gap. Germline CDR1 is SGHRS and CDR2 is YFSETQ. The CDR3 totals 17 residues. DNA for the CDR3: TGCGCCAGCAGTTTTACTACCGGGACTGGGTATAATAATGAGCAGTTCTTC. Translating it yields CASSFTTGTGYNNEQFF.

The CDR3 sequence: CASSYGQGGDEQYF. CDR3 sequence (DNA): TGTGCCAGCAGTTACGGACAGGGAGGCGACGAGCAGTACTTC. The V call is TRBV6-6, the J call TRBJ2-7; 8 bases match TRBD1. The CDR3 is 14 residues long. The V and J ends lost 2 bases and 5 bases, in that order; junction bases with no gene match: 5. Germline CDR1 and CDR2: MNHNY and SVGAGI (reference sequence).

Sample share makes this clone medium-sized. This chain connects TRBV12-3 or TRBV12-4 to TRBJ2-1; tentatively, D is TRBD1 or TRBD2 (5 bases each). This CDR3 spans 15 amino acids. Trimming took off 3 bases at V and 7 bases at J, with 16 bases between the two ends. Here the CDR3 DNA reads TGTGCCAGCAGTTTTTCTTCGGCAGGGAGTAATGAGCAGTTCTTC. Translation: CASSFSSAGSNEQFF.

The chain joins TRBV30 to TRBJ1-2, with unresolved D. The germline V gene has CDR1 GTSNPN and CDR2 SVGIG (reference sequence). Trimming shortened V by 0 bases and J by 7 bases, and 15 bases separated the two germline ends. This CDR3 is built from 14 residues. CDR3 region: CAWSVKGGFRGYTF. DNA of the CDR3: TGTGCCTGGAGTGTAAAGGGTGGGTTCCGTGGCTACACCTTC.

There are many counts of this clone. The rearrangement links TRBV7-9 to TRBJ2-2, with TRBD1 as a possible D gene (5 bases). Trimming took off 11 bases at V and 1 base at J, with 8 bases between the two ends. Germline-derived CDR1 and CDR2 are SEHNR and FQNEAQ (reference sequence). This CDR3 is 12 amino acids long. The chain's CDR3 is CAVGQNTGELFF. As DNA, the CDR3 is TGTGCCGTCGGACAGAACACCGGGGAGCTGTTTTTT.

This clone occurred many times. This may come from a read error, since a much larger clone is one base off. The rearrangement links TRBV11-3 to TRBJ2-7; 11 bases are shared with TRBD2. Germline assignment: CDR1 SGHNT and CDR2 YENEEA. The CDR3 is made up of 16 amino acids. The CDR3 coding sequence is TGTGCCGGCAGCTTAGTAGGGACTAGCGGACTCTACGAGCAGTACTTC. Protein product: CAGSLVGTSGLYEQYF.